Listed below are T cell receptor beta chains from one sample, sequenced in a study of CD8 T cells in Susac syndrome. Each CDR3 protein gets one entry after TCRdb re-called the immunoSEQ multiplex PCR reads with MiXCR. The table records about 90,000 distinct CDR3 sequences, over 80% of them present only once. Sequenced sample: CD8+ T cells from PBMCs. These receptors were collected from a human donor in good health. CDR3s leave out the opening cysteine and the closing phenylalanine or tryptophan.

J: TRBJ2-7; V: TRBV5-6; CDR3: ASSPLGPVEQY
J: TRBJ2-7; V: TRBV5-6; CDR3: ASSFGRGINEQY
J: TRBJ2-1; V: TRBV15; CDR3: ATSKEGGARLYNEQF
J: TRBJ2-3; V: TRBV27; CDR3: ASSSRQGADTQY
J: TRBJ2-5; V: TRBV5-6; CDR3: ASSELVRETQY
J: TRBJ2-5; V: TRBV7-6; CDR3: ASSRPPAGERHEMETQY
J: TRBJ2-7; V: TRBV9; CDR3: ASSAGGGRTYEQY
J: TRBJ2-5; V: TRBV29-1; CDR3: SVMGLEGDLDQETQY
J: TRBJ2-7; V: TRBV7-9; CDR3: ASSPTGYGEQY
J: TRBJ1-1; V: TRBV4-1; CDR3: ASSQRTEEAF
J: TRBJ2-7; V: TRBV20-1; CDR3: SASPIDQEPYEQY
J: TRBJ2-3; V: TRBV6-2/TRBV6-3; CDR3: ASSYNPGGDPTDTQY
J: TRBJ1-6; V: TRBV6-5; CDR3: ASGEERFTSPLH
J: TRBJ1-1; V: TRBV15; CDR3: ATSRDRQAWNTEAF
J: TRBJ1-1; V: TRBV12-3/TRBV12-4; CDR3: ASSYSTEAF
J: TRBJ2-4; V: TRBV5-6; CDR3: ASSLVGRGTIQY
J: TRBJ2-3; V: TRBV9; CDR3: ASSGSRDSITDTQY
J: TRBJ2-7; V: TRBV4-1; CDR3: ASSLGQGISYEQY
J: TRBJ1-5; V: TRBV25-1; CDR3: ASSALNQPQH
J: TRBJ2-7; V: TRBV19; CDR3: ASSSALGQTYEQY
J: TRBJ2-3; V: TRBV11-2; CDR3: ASSLGLAGGPPDTQY
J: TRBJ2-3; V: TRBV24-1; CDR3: ATTSGQHSDTQY
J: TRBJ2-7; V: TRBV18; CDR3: ASSERESSYEQY
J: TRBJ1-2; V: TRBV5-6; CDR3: ASSDGTGGYGYT
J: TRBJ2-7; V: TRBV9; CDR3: ASSVAWGSYEQY